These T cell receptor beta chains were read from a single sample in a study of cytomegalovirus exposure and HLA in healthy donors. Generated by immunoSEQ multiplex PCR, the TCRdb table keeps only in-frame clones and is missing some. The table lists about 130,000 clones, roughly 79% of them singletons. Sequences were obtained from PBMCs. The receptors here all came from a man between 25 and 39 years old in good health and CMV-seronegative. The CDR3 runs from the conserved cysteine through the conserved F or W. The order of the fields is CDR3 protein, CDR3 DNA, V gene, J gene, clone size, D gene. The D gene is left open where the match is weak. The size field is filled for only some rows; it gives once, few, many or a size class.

CDR3 protein: CSVDTEDKSYNEQFF
CDR3 DNA: TGCAGCGTAGATACTGAAGACAAATCCTACAATGAGCAGTTCTTC
V gene: TRBV29-1
J gene: TRBJ2-1
clone size: once
D gene: .

CDR3 protein: CAIGRDRGLVTQYF
CDR3 DNA: TGTGCCATCGGCCGGGACAGGGGGCTTGTGACCCAGTACTTC
V gene: TRBV10-3
J gene: TRBJ2-5
clone size: .
D gene: TRBD1

CDR3 protein: CASTDSMYGYTF
CDR3 DNA: TGTGCCAGCACCGACAGTATGTATGGCTACACCTTC
V gene: TRBV6-5
J gene: TRBJ1-2
clone size: .
D gene: .

CDR3 protein: CASSRIWGRIRGGYTF
CDR3 DNA: TGTGCCAGCAGCCGTATTTGGGGCCGTATCAGGGGTGGCTACACCTTC
V gene: TRBV28
J gene: TRBJ1-2
clone size: .
D gene: .

CDR3 protein: CASRPAGGNTIYF
CDR3 DNA: TGTGCCAGCAGGCCTGCGGGCGGAAACACCATATATTTT
V gene: TRBV6-5
J gene: TRBJ1-3
clone size: once
D gene: .

CDR3 protein: CASSVRLAGGLTGELFF
CDR3 DNA: TGTGCCAGCAGCGTACGACTAGCGGGAGGACTCACCGGGGAGCTGTTTTTT
V gene: TRBV9
J gene: TRBJ2-2
clone size: .
D gene: TRBD2

CDR3 protein: CASSIDRDTEAFF
CDR3 DNA: TGTGCCAGCAGCATCGACAGGGACACTGAAGCTTTCTTT
V gene: TRBV7-3
J gene: TRBJ1-1
clone size: once
D gene: TRBD1

CDR3 protein: CASFRQELLNGPF
CDR3 DNA: TGTGCCAGCTTTCGACAGGAACTCCTTAACGGGCCCTTC
V gene: TRBV2
J gene: TRBJ1-2
clone size: .
D gene: .

CDR3 protein: CASSRTSNFPGTDDNEQFF
CDR3 DNA: TGCGCCAGCAGTCGGACCTCGAATTTCCCCGGGACAGACGACAATGAGCAGTTCTTC
V gene: TRBV5-1
J gene: TRBJ2-1
clone size: .
D gene: TRBD1

CDR3 protein: CASSLTGEVEPQHF
CDR3 DNA: TGCGCCAGCAGCTTGACAGGTGAGGTGGAGCCCCAGCATTTT
V gene: TRBV5-1
J gene: TRBJ1-5
clone size: .
D gene: .

CDR3 protein: CATSRDLSWSLAFF
CDR3 DNA: TGTGCCACCAGCAGAGATCTCTCTTGGAGTTTGGCTTTCTTT
V gene: TRBV15
J gene: TRBJ1-1
clone size: few
D gene: .

CDR3 protein: CASIRTSGAREQYF
CDR3 DNA: TGTGCCAGCATTCGGACTAGCGGGGCTAGAGAGCAGTACTTC
V gene: TRBV6-1
J gene: TRBJ2-7
clone size: once
D gene: TRBD2

CDR3 protein: CASSTRSLAGAYEQYF
CDR3 DNA: TGTGCCAGCAGTACCAGAAGTCTAGCGGGAGCCTACGAGCAGTACTTC
V gene: TRBV27
J gene: TRBJ2-7
clone size: .
D gene: TRBD2

CDR3 protein: CASSSDRAQREQYF
CDR3 DNA: TGTGCCAGCAGCTCTGACAGGGCGCAAAGAGAGCAGTACTTC
V gene: TRBV5-4
J gene: TRBJ2-7
clone size: .
D gene: TRBD1

CDR3 protein: CASSPTENHDRGYLNTEAFF
CDR3 DNA: TGTGCCAGCAGCCCTACAGAGAATCACGACAGGGGCTACCTGAACACTGAAGCTTTCTTT
V gene: TRBV13
J gene: TRBJ1-1
clone size: .
D gene: TRBD1

CDR3 protein: CASILWQGQPEDYEQYF
CDR3 DNA: TGTGCCAGCATCCTTTGGCAGGGCCAACCAGAGGACTACGAGCAGTACTTC
V gene: TRBV7-9
J gene: TRBJ2-7
clone size: .
D gene: .

CDR3 protein: CASSHEVRDSYEQYF
CDR3 DNA: TGCGCCAGCAGCCACGAGGTACGGGATTCGTACGAGCAGTACTTC
V gene: TRBV4-3
J gene: TRBJ2-7
clone size: few
D gene: .

CDR3 protein: CASSQGTGFPGTEAFF
CDR3 DNA: TGCGCCAGCAGCCAAGGGACAGGCTTTCCGGGGACTGAAGCTTTCTTT
V gene: TRBV4-3
J gene: TRBJ1-1
clone size: few
D gene: TRBD1

CDR3 protein: CATSGGQGQQETQYF
CDR3 DNA: TGTGCCACCAGCGGAGGACAGGGGCAACAAGAGACCCAGTACTTC
V gene: TRBV15
J gene: TRBJ2-5
clone size: few
D gene: TRBD1

CDR3 protein: CASSTTGDTEAFF
CDR3 DNA: TGTGCCAGCAGTACGACAGGAGACACTGAAGCTTTCTTT
V gene: TRBV7-3
J gene: TRBJ1-1
clone size: once
D gene: .

CDR3 protein: CASSRSGGSYEQYF
CDR3 DNA: TGCGCCAGCAGCCGCAGCGGGGGCTCCTACGAGCAGTACTTC
V gene: TRBV4-3
J gene: TRBJ2-7
clone size: .
D gene: TRBD2

CDR3 protein: CASREGQGLRIPYEQYF
CDR3 DNA: TGTGCCAGCAGGGAAGGACAGGGACTGAGAATCCCCTACGAGCAGTACTTC
V gene: TRBV28
J gene: TRBJ2-7
clone size: once
D gene: TRBD1

CDR3 protein: CASRETGGDEKLFF
CDR3 DNA: TGTGCCAGCAGGGAAACAGGGGGAGATGAAAAACTGTTTTTT
V gene: TRBV2
J gene: TRBJ1-4
clone size: .
D gene: TRBD1

CDR3 protein: CAWSVPFAGGKTTQYF
CDR3 DNA: TGTGCCTGGAGTGTCCCCTTCGCGGGGGGGAAGACGACCCAGTACTTC
V gene: TRBV30
J gene: TRBJ2-5
clone size: .
D gene: TRBD2

CDR3 protein: CASRTSGRGLEQYF
CDR3 DNA: TGTGCCAGCAGGACTAGCGGGAGAGGATTGGAGCAGTACTTC
V gene: TRBV27
J gene: TRBJ2-7
clone size: .
D gene: TRBD2

CDR3 protein: CAWNKGTTLTYEQYF
CDR3 DNA: TGTGCCTGGAATAAGGGGACAACCCTAACCTACGAGCAGTACTTC
V gene: TRBV30
J gene: TRBJ2-7
clone size: .
D gene: .

CDR3 protein: CASSLAGQGGNQPQHF
CDR3 DNA: TGTGCCAGCAGCTTGGCGGGACAGGGCGGCAATCAGCCCCAGCATTTT
V gene: TRBV5-5
J gene: TRBJ1-5
clone size: .
D gene: TRBD1

CDR3 protein: CASHGGPIPYEGHFEQYF
CDR3 DNA: TGTGCCAGCCACGGGGGACCAATTCCATACGAAGGCCACTTCGAGCAGTACTTC
V gene: TRBV7-9
J gene: TRBJ2-7
clone size: .
D gene: .

CDR3 protein: CASSPTPQLLVGEQFF
CDR3 DNA: TGCGCCAGCAGCCCCACTCCACAACTATTGGTTGGTGAGCAGTTCTTC
V gene: TRBV4-1
J gene: TRBJ2-1
clone size: few
D gene: .

CDR3 protein: CASSSTGGISPLHF
CDR3 DNA: TGTGCCAGCAGCTCAACAGGGGGTATTTCACCCCTCCACTTT
V gene: TRBV28
J gene: TRBJ1-6
clone size: .
D gene: TRBD1

CDR3 protein: CASSLYAGVSYNEQFF
CDR3 DNA: TGTGCCAGCAGCTTATATGCGGGGGTCTCCTACAATGAGCAGTTCTTC
V gene: TRBV7-3
J gene: TRBJ2-1
clone size: few
D gene: TRBD2

CDR3 protein: CASSQLAGDYNEQFF
CDR3 DNA: TGTGCCAGCAGCCAGCTAGCGGGAGACTACAATGAGCAGTTCTTC
V gene: TRBV14
J gene: TRBJ2-1
clone size: few
D gene: TRBD2

CDR3 protein: CASSSPGLAGTSPGELFF
CDR3 DNA: TGTGCCAGCAGCTCTCCCGGACTAGCGGGGACGTCTCCCGGGGAGCTGTTTTTT
V gene: TRBV5-4
J gene: TRBJ2-2
clone size: .
D gene: TRBD2

CDR3 protein: CASSVTPTQGGIGSSTDTQYF
CDR3 DNA: TGTGCCAGCAGCGTAACCCCTACCCAGGGGGGAATAGGGTCTAGCACAGATACGCAGTATTTT
V gene: TRBV9
J gene: TRBJ2-3
clone size: .
D gene: .

CDR3 protein: CASSLTDTQYF
CDR3 DNA: TGTGCCAGCAGCCTCACAGATACGCAGTATTTT
V gene: TRBV7-2
J gene: TRBJ2-3
clone size: .
D gene: .

CDR3 protein: CASSMDRVNQPQHF
CDR3 DNA: TGTGCCAGCAGCATGGACAGGGTCAATCAGCCCCAGCATTTT
V gene: TRBV7-6
J gene: TRBJ1-5
clone size: .
D gene: TRBD1

CDR3 protein: CASSLWREMEQYF
CDR3 DNA: TGTGCCAGCAGTTTATGGAGGGAGATGGAGCAGTACTTC
V gene: TRBV28
J gene: TRBJ2-7
clone size: .
D gene: .

CDR3 protein: CASSFGSVTYEQYF
CDR3 DNA: TGTGCCAGCAGCTTCGGCAGCGTAACCTACGAGCAGTACTTC
V gene: TRBV5-6
J gene: TRBJ2-7
clone size: .
D gene: .

CDR3 protein: CASSPPGHPEQYF
CDR3 DNA: TGTGCCAGCAGCCCCCCGGGACACCCCGAGCAGTACTTC
V gene: TRBV7-9
J gene: TRBJ2-7
clone size: .
D gene: .

CDR3 protein: CASSYQGASRTGELFF
CDR3 DNA: TGTGCCAGCAGCTACCAGGGGGCTAGTAGGACCGGGGAGCTGTTTTTT
V gene: TRBV7-3
J gene: TRBJ2-2
clone size: .
D gene: TRBD1

CDR3 protein: CASSQEGLAGDEQYF
CDR3 DNA: TGCGCCAGCAGCCAAGAAGGACTAGCGGGAGACGAGCAGTACTTC
V gene: TRBV4-3
J gene: TRBJ2-7
clone size: .
D gene: TRBD2